This note documents a single T cell receptor (beta chain) sequence. Using immunoSEQ multiplex PCR, the repertoire was profiled, and TCRdb retains in-frame clones only, with some absent. Of approximately 50,000 clones listed, about 92% were seen once; the top ten hold approximately 5.8%. The sample comes from a study of T cell changes during pregnancy in multiple sclerosis. The CDR3 spans 16 residues. Germline V gene sequence: CDR1 SGHRS, CDR2 YFSETQ. Deletions cut 4 bases from V and 5 bases from J, with 18 bases between. The material sequenced was peripheral blood, taken in the third trimester of pregnancy. The clonotype was recovered from a female donor in good health, enrolled as a control in a pregnancy study. The chain recombines TRBV5-1 with TRBJ1-4; possible D gene TRBD1, 6 bases. The CDR3 region is CASSHPRGEGNEKLFF. The CDR3 DNA is TGCGCCAGCAGCCACCCCAGGGGAGAGGGGAATGAAAAACTGTTTTTT.